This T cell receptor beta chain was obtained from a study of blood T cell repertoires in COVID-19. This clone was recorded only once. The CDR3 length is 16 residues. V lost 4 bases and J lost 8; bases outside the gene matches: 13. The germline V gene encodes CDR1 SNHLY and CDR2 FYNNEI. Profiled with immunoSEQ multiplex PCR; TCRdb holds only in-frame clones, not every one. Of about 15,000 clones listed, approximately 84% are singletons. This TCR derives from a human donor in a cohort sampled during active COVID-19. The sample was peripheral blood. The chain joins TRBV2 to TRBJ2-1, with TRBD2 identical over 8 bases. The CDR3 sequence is CASSAIAGRGVHEQFF. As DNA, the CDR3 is TGTGCCAGCAGTGCAATAGCGGGGCGGGGTGTGCATGAGCAGTTCTTC.